This T cell receptor beta chain was captured in a study of metastatic and nonmetastatic thyroid tumors. Study summary: Repertoires from blood and tumor or nodule tissue of malignant and benign thyroid patients were compared. Study results and caveats: Benign nodules reportedly had significantly lower TCR beta diversity than malignant thyroid tumors in blood and tumor.

This CDR3 is built from 11 residues. Germline V gene data show CDR1 as SGHVS and CDR2 as FNYEAQ. The V gene lost 4 bases and the J gene lost 7 bases, with 5 bases spanning the gap. Among the patients, none had received any treatment before thyroid surgery. This clone was counted a few times. What it binds is unknown. As processed by the authors: The study took CDR3 differences across clinicopathological groups and made a distant-metastasis classifier for papillary thyroid cancer from them. MiXCR was used by TCRdb to re-call the PCR reads. The authors' filters were not applied to this entry. The sample yields 15,000 to 25,000 clones, more than 30% seen once.

This rearrangement joins TRBV7-6 to TRBJ2-1; D gene unclear. This TCR was recovered from a female donor with papillary thyroid cancer or a benign thyroid nodule (not recorded which). Some clones in this sample may be carry-over from other donors' samples. Input material: tumor tissue. The CDR3 nucleotides read TGTGCCAGCAGCTCTGGGAATGAGCAGTTCTTC. This translates into CASSSGNEQFF.